This TCR beta chain was sequenced in a study of blood T cell repertoires in COVID-19. In the study overall: PBMCs, B-cell-depleted T cells, or T cells were the source of the cDNA or gDNA that made up the material.

CDR1 SEHNR and CDR2 FQNEAQ come from the germline V gene (reference sequence). The CDR3 runs to 12 residues. The germline V and J ends were trimmed by 4 bases and 4 bases, with 7 bases remaining between them. Libraries were prepared by immunoSEQ multiplex PCR; TCRdb keeps only in-frame clonotypes and omits some of them. The repertoire consists of approximately 300,000 clones, with about nine tenths occurring once and the leading ten covering over 2%. V is TRBV7-9 and J is TRBJ1-2; unclear D gene. Material: PBMCs or T cells enriched from blood (not recorded which). The receptor was isolated from a woman aged 18-35 years who had recovered from COVID-19. CDR3 in DNA: TGTGCCAGCAGCTGGGAGGGCTATGGCTACACCTTC. Its protein is CASSWEGYGYTF.